This T cell receptor beta chain was recovered during a study of post-analysis software for immune sequencing data. This clonotype was seen only a few times. Its antigen is not identified. General study points: TRBV5-6, TRBV5-1 and TRBV20-1 were among a few TRBV segments more frequent in patients than controls.

The V gene end was trimmed by 2 bases and the J gene end by 7 bases; junction bases not matched to a gene: 5. The CDR3 is 15 amino acids. CDR1 and CDR2 from the germline V gene are LGHNA and YNFKEQ. The TCR beta cDNA libraries carried unique molecular identifiers. TCRdb processed the PCR reads anew with MiXCR; each CDR3 protein has one entry. This table has roughly 600,000 distinct CDR3 sequences, 44% appearing once. This clonotype was sampled from a girl under 18 with multiple sclerosis. Sequencing used blood. The chain joins TRBV4-2 to TRBJ2-7; 13 bases align to TRBD2. CDR3 nucleotide sequence: TGTGCCAGCAGCCAAACTAGCGGGAGGGCCGGGGAGCAGTACTTC. Protein: CASSQTSGRAGEQYF.